A selection of T cell receptor beta chains follows, all from one sample in a study of shared clonotypes between healthy human individuals. Sequencing used immunoSEQ multiplex PCR; TCRdb keeps in-frame clones, though not all of them. The sample contains about 2.3 million clones, more than 80% of which appear only once. Sequenced input: naive CD4+ T cells from PBMCs. Receptors originate from a man aged 18 to 29 in good health. Some clones in this sample may be carry-over from other donors' samples. CDR3s include the opening cysteine and the closing phenylalanine or tryptophan. Each record gives: D gene, J gene, clone size, V gene, CDR3 DNA, CDR3 protein. A D gene is named only where the DNA matches it firmly. Some rows mark clone size as missing; the rest say once, few, many or name a class of expanded clone.

>-|TRBJ2-5|-|TRBV5-1
TGCGCCTGGGAAGAGACCCAAGAGACCCAGTACTTC
CAWEETQETQYF
>-|TRBJ2-6|few|TRBV18
TGTGCCAGCTCACCAGCTGGGGCCAACGTCCTGACTTTC
CASSPAGANVLTF
>-|TRBJ2-3|-|TRBV18
TGTGCCAGCTCATCTCTCACTGGGGGCACAGATACGCAGTATTTT
CASSSLTGGTDTQYF
>TRBD2|TRBJ2-2|-|TRBV5-4
TGTGCCAGCAGCCCACCGGGGACTAGCGGGAGATTGGGCACCGGGGAGCTGTTTTTT
CASSPPGTSGRLGTGELFF
>TRBD1|TRBJ2-2|once|TRBV5-1
TGCGCCAGCAGCTCGGGCCAGACAGGGGGCAACGGGGAGCTGTTTTTT
CASSSGQTGGNGELFF
>-|TRBJ1-1|-|TRBV19
TGTGCCAGCGATTCGGGGACGGTGAACACTGAAGCTTTCTTT
CASDSGTVNTEAFF
>TRBD1|TRBJ2-3|-|TRBV7-2
TGTGCCAGCAGCCGTGACAGGGGCACAGATACGCAGTATTTT
CASSRDRGTDTQYF
>-|TRBJ2-2|-|TRBV6-6
TGTGCCAGCAGTACGCTCGGGACGTGGGGGACCGGGGAGCTGTTTTTT
CASSTLGTWGTGELFF
>-|TRBJ2-2|-|TRBV7-2
TGTGCCAGCAGCTTATTGTGGGCGATGAGCACCGGGGAGCTGTTTTTT
CASSLLWAMSTGELFF
>-|TRBJ2-6|-|TRBV7-3
TGTGCCAGCAGCTTGAGCAGCTCTGGGGCCAACGTCCTGACTTTC
CASSLSSSGANVLTF